The 5 T cell receptor beta chains reported below all come from one sample, sequenced in a study of blood T cell repertoires in COVID-19. This table comes from immunoSEQ multiplex PCR, and its TCRdb copy is limited to in-frame clones, with some not included. The data hold under 250,000 clones, with 84% observed a single time. Sequenced sample: peripheral blood. The receptors were sampled from a woman aged 60 to 75 who had recovered from COVID-19.

CDR3 region: CSVDSRIRGKGNQPQHF. The DNA for the CDR3 is TGCAGCGTTGACAGCCGGATCAGGGGTAAGGGCAATCAGCCCCAGCATTTT. The chain joins TRBV29-1 to TRBJ1-5, with a possible D match to TRBD1 (6 bases). The CDR3 spans 17 residues. The V gene's germline CDR1 is SQVTM and CDR2 ANQGSEA. V lost 3 bases, J lost 2 bases, and 20 bases lay in between.

This sequence joins TRBV2 and TRBJ1-2; D unclear. Trimming pared 7 bases from V and 8 bases from J, leaving 17 bases between. From germline, CDR1 is SNHLY and CDR2 FYNNEI. The CDR3 is 13 amino acids. The CDR3 loop is CASTFYRGPGYTF. CDR3 DNA sequence: TGTGCCAGCACCTTTTATCGGGGTCCCGGCTACACCTTC. Looking up the rest from reference TRBV2 and TRBJ1-2 gives the full variable domain: EPEVTQTPSHQVTQMGQEVILRCVPISNHLYFYWYRQILGQKVEFLVSFYNNEISEKSEIFDDQFSVERPDGSNFTLKIRSTKLEDSAMYFCASTFYRGPGYTFGSGTRLTVV.

The CDR3 reads CASSYRLAGGLYEQYF. CDR3 coding DNA: TGTGCCAGCAGTTACCGGCTAGCGGGGGGGCTGTACGAGCAGTACTTC. This chain uses TRBV6-5 with TRBJ2-7; 12 bases line up with TRBD2. The CDR3 spans 16 residues. Germline lookup yields CDR1 MNHEY and CDR2 SVGAGI. J lost 4 bases, V lost 2 bases, and 6 bases had no gene match.

This chain uses TRBV2 with TRBJ2-1, with 10 bases lining up with TRBD2. Germline CDR1 SNHLY, CDR2 FYNNEI. Trimming at V came to 5 bases and at J to 2 bases, leaving 6 bases not matched to a gene. The CDR3 contains 16 residues. The CDR3 loop is CASSQTSGEAYNEQFF. DNA of the CDR3: TGTGCCAGCAGTCAAACTAGCGGGGAGGCCTACAATGAGCAGTTCTTC.

The chain recombines TRBV5-1 with TRBJ2-3, with 9 bases lining up with TRBD2. The V and J ends lost 4 bases and 1 base, in that order; junction bases with no gene match: 7. The CDR3 has 16 amino acids. Germline V CDR1 and CDR2: SGHRS, YFSETQ. The CDR3 DNA reads TGCGCCAGCAGCGGCGGGGGGGCAGGGGGCACAGATACGCAGTATTTT. It yields the protein CASSGGGAGGTDTQYF.